The 5 T cell receptor beta chains presented below share a single source sample, sequenced in a study of T cells in Graves' hyperthyroidism and ophthalmopathy. Amplification targeted TCR beta CDR3 regions from RNA transcripts. A first-round RT-PCR of the TCR CDR3 used the HTBI primer set. TCRdb re-called the multiplex PCR reads through MiXCR, storing one row per CDR3 protein. The top ten hold roughly 30% of the sample, which has around 200,000 distinct CDR3 sequences, over 15% seen once. The sequenced material came from blood. These receptors were obtained from a woman aged 45 to 65 with Graves' hyperthyroidism.

This clonotype was counted many times. The chain is built from TRBV7-9 and TRBJ1-6; TRBD1 might be the D (6 bases). The CDR3 length is 15 residues. The V and J ends lost 2 bases and 10 bases respectively, with 15 bases between them. Looked up from germline, CDR1 is SEHNR and CDR2 is FQNEAQ (reference sequence). The CDR3 here is CASSLTGGEVSPLHF. For the CDR3, the DNA is TGTGCCAGCAGCTTAACCGGGGGCGAGGTCTCACCCCTCCACTTT.

This clonotype appeared once. This rearrangement joins TRBV20-1 to TRBJ2-2; TRBD2 matches 7 bases. CDR1 and CDR2 from the germline V gene are DFQATT and SNEGSKA (reference sequence). The V gene end was trimmed by 6 bases and the J gene end by 5 bases; junction bases not matched to a gene: 9. This CDR3 spans 14 amino acids. The CDR3: CSALLAENTGELFF. The DNA for the CDR3 is TGCAGTGCGCTCCTAGCGGAGAATACCGGGGAGCTGTTTTTT.

This clonotype was seen repeatedly, ten times or more. V usage is TRBV11-2 and J usage is TRBJ1-2; D gene uncertain. Between the trimmed V and J ends, which lost 8 bases and 0 bases, there was a span of 25 bases. This CDR3 comprises 18 residues. CDR1 is SGHAT, CDR2 FQNNGV, per germline. This CDR3 is CASYITKESRVANYGYTF. CDR3 in DNA: TGTGCCAGCTATATTACCAAAGAGAGTCGGGTTGCTAACTATGGCTACACCTTC. The full variable domain, with the rest looked up from reference TRBV11-2 and TRBJ1-2, is EAGVAQSPRYKIIEKRQSVAFWCNPISGHATLYWYQQILGQGPKLLIQFQNNGVVDDSQLPKDRFSAERLKGVDSTLKIQPAKLEDSAVYLCASYITKESRVANYGYTFGSGTRLTVV.

This clonotype showed up many times. The chain carries TRBV6-1 and TRBJ1-5; a weak D match, TRBD1 (5 bases). The CDR3 has 14 amino acids. The germline V gene encodes CDR1 MNHNS and CDR2 SASEGT. Trimming pared 7 bases from V and 0 bases from J, leaving 10 bases between. The CDR3 spells CASNRQTSNQPQHF. CDR3 coding DNA: TGTGCCAGCAATAGACAGACTAGCAATCAGCCCCAGCATTTT.

The chain has TRBV19 and TRBJ1-2; D is unclear. Germline V gives CDR1 LNHDA, CDR2 SQIVND (reference sequence). V lost 8 bases and J lost 4, with 20 bases in between. This CDR3 has 15 residues. The CDR3: CASSPFPAGFYGYTF. The DNA for the CDR3 is TGTGCCAGTTCCCCTTTTCCCGCCGGGTTCTATGGCTACACCTTC.